Below, one TCR beta chain is given with its context. Its antigen remains unidentified. This entry comes from a study of regulatory T cells in long-lasting Graves disease. Study-wide findings and caveats: Persistent Graves' patients showed reduced TCR diversity versus newly diagnosed patients.

CDR3-region Arm-PCR and iRepertoire HTBI primers produced the TCR beta libraries. TCRdb used MiXCR to reprocess the multiplex PCR reads, holding one entry per CDR3 protein. The data hold hundreds of thousands of distinct CDR3 sequences, with 15% observed a single time. Time point here: newly diagnosed GD, antithyroid drugs for less than 3 months. PBMC-derived RNA was used for the TCR library. Separately, the same data were catalogued under a study of T cells in Graves' hyperthyroidism and ophthalmopathy.

This TCR derives from a middle-aged woman with Graves disease. Sequencing was performed on peripheral blood mononuclear cells (PBMCs), taken at new diagnosis, from a patient treated with antithyroid drugs.

The CDR3 loop is CASSYSAPGFELNTEAFF. CDR3 DNA: TGTGCCAGCAGTTACTCGGCCCCTGGTTTCGAGTTGAACACTGAAGCTTTCTTT. This chain links TRBV6-6 with TRBJ1-1; D not resolved. The CDR3 sequence is 18 residues long. CDR1 and CDR2 from the germline V gene are MNHNY and SVGAGI (reference sequence). V gave up 0 bases and J gave up 0 bases, with 17 bases separating them.